This T cell receptor beta chain comes out of a study of shared clonotypes between healthy human individuals. All donors were Caucasian adults living in Nashville, Tennessee. Method: immunoSEQ multiplex PCR; TCRdb's copy keeps in-frame clones and lacks some. Of roughly 760,000 clones in the sample, under 80% are singletons; the top ten hold about 1.7%. This clone appeared once. What it binds is not known. This CDR3 region has 14 residues. Germline lookup yields CDR1 SGHRS and CDR2 YFSETQ. The ends were cut back, 2 bases at V and 1 base at J, with 7 bases in the middle. Broader study findings: Across subsets, estimated richness was generally greater for naive than for memory populations.

The chain combines TRBV5-1 with TRBJ2-1; D is uncertain. The sample comprised memory CD4+ T cells sorted from blood. Documented subset: CD45RA-negative fraction. This clonotype was obtained from a woman in her twenties or thirties in good health. The DNA for the CDR3 is TGCGCCAGCAGCTTCGCTGGGTCCTACAATGAGCAGTTCTTC. This codes for CASSFAGSYNEQFF.